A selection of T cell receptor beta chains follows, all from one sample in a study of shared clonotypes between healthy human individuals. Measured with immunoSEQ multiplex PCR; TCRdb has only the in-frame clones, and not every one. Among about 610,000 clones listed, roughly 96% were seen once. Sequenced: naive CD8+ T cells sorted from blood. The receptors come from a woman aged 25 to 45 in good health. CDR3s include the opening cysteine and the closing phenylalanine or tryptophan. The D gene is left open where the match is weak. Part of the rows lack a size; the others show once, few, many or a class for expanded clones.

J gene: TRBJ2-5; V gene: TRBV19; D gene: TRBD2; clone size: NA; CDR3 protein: CASSRGTSGKQGETQYF; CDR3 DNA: TGTGCCAGTAGTAGGGGGACTAGCGGCAAGCAGGGAGAGACCCAGTACTTC
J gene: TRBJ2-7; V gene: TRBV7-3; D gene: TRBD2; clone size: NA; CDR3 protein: CASSPGLAEAKLSYEQYF; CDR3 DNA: TGTGCCAGCAGCCCGGGACTAGCGGAGGCCAAACTCTCCTACGAGCAGTACTTC
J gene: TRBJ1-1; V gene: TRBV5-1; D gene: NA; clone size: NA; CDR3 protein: CASSFGEGNTEAFF; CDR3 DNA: TGCGCCAGCAGCTTCGGGGAGGGGAACACTGAAGCTTTCTTT
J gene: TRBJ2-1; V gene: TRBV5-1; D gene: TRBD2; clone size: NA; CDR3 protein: CASSPPGLAGYNEQFF; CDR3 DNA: TGCGCCAGCAGCCCTCCGGGACTAGCGGGATACAATGAGCAGTTCTTC
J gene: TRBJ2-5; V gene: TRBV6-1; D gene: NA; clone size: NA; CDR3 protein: CASSEETQYF; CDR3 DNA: TGTGCCAGCAGTGAAGAGACCCAGTACTTC
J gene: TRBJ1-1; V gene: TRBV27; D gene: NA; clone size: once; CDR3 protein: CASSRTDNTEAFF; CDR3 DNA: TGTGCCAGCAGTCGGACGGATAACACTGAAGCTTTCTTT
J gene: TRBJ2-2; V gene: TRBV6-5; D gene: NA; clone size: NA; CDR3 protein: CASRGLTGELFF; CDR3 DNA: TGTGCCAGCAGGGGCCTCACCGGGGAGCTGTTTTTT
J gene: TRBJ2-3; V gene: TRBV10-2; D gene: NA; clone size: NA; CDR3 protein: CASSESPELDTQYF; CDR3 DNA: TGCGCCAGCAGTGAGTCCCCAGAATTGGATACGCAGTATTTT
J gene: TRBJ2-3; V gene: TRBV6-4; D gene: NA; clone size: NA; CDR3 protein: CASSVGGTDTQYF; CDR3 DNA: TGTGCCAGCAGTGTGGGGGGCACAGATACGCAGTATTTT
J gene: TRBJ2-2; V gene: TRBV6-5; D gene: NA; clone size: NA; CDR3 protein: CASSSSGAGELFF; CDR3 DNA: TGTGCCAGCAGTTCCTCCGGGGCTGGGGAGCTGTTTTTT
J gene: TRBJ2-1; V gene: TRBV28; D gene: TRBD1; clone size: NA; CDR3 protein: CASSPTRQGRYNEQFF; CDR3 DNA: TGTGCCAGCAGTCCGACCAGACAGGGCCGATACAATGAGCAGTTCTTC
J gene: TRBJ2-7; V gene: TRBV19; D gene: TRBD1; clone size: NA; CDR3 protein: CASSIGTGSYEQYF; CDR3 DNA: TGTGCCAGTAGTATTGGGACAGGGTCCTACGAGCAGTACTTC
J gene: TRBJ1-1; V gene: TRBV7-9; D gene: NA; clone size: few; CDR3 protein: CASSLQVRDEAFF; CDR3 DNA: TGTGCCAGCAGCTTACAGGTTAGGGATGAAGCTTTCTTT
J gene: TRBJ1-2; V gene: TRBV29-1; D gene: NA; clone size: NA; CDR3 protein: CSVVDLGYRYTF; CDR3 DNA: TGCAGCGTTGTTGACCTGGGGTATCGCTACACCTTC
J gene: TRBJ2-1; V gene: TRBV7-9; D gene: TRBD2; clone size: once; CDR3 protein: CASSLGLAGVIGSHVQFF; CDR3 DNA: TGTGCCAGCAGCCTCGGACTAGCGGGAGTGATTGGGTCACACGTGCAGTTCTTC
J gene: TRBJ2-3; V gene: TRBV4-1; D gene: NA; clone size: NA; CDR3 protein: CASSQVAGTDTQYF; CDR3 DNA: TGCGCCAGCAGCCAAGTAGCGGGCACAGATACGCAGTATTTT
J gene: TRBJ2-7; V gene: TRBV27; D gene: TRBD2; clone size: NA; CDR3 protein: CASRSGSPTYEQYF; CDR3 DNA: TGTGCCAGCAGAAGCGGGAGCCCAACCTACGAGCAGTACTTC
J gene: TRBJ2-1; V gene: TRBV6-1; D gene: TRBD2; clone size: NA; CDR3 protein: CASSEALIPGTSGSWGNEQFF; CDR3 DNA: TGTGCCAGCAGTGAAGCGCTGATCCCGGGGACTAGCGGGAGTTGGGGGAATGAGCAGTTCTTC
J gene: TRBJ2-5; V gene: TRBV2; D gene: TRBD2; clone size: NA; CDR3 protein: CASSAIGRGETQYF; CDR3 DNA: TGTGCCAGCAGCGCGATCGGGAGGGGAGAGACCCAGTACTTC
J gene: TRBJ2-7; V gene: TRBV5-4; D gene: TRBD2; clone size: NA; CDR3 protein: CASSLGLADTYEQYF; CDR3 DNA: TGTGCCAGCAGCTTGGGGCTAGCGGACACCTACGAGCAGTACTTC
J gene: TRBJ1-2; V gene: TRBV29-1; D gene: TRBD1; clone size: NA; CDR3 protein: CSVGPGGDGYTF; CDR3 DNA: TGCAGCGTTGGCCCAGGGGGTGACGGCTACACCTTC
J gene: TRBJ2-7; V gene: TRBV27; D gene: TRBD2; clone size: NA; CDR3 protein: CASRTGTSGNYEQYF; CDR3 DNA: TGTGCCAGCCGAACAGGGACTAGCGGAAACTACGAGCAGTACTTC
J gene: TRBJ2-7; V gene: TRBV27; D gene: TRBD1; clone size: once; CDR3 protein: CASWTGGSYEQYF; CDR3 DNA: TGTGCCAGCTGGACAGGGGGATCCTACGAGCAGTACTTC
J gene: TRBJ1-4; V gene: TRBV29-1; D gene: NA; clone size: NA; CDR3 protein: CSVVDRLWGEKLFF; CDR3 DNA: TGCAGCGTTGTTGACAGGCTATGGGGGGAAAAACTGTTTTTT
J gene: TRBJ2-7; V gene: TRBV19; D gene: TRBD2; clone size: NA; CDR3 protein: CASSIRAGVGYEQYF; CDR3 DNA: TGTGCCAGTAGTATCAGAGCGGGAGTTGGCTACGAGCAGTACTTC
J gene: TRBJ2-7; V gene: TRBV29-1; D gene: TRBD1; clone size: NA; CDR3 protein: CSVEWDRYEQYF; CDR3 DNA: TGCAGCGTTGAATGGGACAGATACGAGCAGTACTTC
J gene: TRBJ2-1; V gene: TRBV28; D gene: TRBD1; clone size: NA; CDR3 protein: CASRDDRDGYNEQFF; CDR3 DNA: TGTGCCAGCAGAGACGACAGGGACGGATACAATGAGCAGTTCTTC
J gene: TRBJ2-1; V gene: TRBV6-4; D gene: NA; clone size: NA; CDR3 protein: CASSDSRGDYNEQFF; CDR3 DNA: TGTGCCAGCAGTGACTCGAGGGGGGACTACAATGAGCAGTTCTTC
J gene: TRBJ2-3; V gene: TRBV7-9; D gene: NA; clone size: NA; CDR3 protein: CASRQYFWNF; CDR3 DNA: TGTGCCAGCAGACAGTACTTCTGGAATTTT
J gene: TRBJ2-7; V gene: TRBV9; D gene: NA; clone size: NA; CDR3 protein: CASSPGRNSYEQYF; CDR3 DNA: TGTGCCAGCAGCCCGGGACGGAATTCCTACGAGCAGTACTTC
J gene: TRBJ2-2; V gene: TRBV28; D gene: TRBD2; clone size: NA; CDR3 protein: CASRVLAVNTGELFF; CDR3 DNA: TGTGCCAGCAGGGTACTAGCGGTGAACACCGGGGAGCTGTTTTTT
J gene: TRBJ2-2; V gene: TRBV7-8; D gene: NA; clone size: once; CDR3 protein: CASSLEMVGELFF; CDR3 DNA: TGTGCCAGCAGTTTAGAGATGGTCGGGGAGCTGTTTTTT
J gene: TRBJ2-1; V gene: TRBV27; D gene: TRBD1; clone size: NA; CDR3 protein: CASSFSGGNLLNEQFF; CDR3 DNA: TGTGCCAGCAGTTTCTCAGGGGGCAATCTCTTAAACGAGCAGTTCTTC
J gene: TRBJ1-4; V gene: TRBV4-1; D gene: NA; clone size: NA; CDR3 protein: CASSQANEKLFF; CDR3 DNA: TGCGCCAGCAGCCAAGCTAATGAAAAACTGTTTTTT
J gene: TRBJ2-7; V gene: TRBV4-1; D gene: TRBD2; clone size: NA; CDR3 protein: CASSRIAGGSSYEQYF; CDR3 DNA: TGCGCCAGCAGCCGGATAGCGGGAGGTAGCTCCTACGAGCAGTACTTC
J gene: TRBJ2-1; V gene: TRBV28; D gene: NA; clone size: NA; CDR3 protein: CASSLTPYNEQFF; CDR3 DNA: TGTGCCAGCAGCTTGACACCTTACAATGAGCAGTTCTTC
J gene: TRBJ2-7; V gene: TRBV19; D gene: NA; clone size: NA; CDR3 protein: CASSMVLGGYEQYF; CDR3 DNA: TGTGCCAGTAGTATGGTTTTAGGGGGGTACGAGCAGTACTTC
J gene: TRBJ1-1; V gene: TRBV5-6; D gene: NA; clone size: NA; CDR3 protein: CASRQADMNTEAFF; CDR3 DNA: TGTGCCAGCCGACAGGCCGACATGAACACTGAAGCTTTCTTT
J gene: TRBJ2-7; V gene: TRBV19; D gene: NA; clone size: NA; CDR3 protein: CASSIGFGGYEQYF; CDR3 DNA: TGTGCCAGTAGTATAGGGTTTGGGGGTTACGAGCAGTACTTC
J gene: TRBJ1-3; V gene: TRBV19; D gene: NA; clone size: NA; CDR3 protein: CASSIEALSGNTIYF; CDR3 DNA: TGTGCCAGTAGTATAGAGGCGCTCTCTGGAAACACCATATATTTT
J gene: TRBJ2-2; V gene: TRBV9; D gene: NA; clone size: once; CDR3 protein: CASSVGQANTGELFF; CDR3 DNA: TGTGCCAGCAGCGTAGGCCAAGCGAACACCGGGGAGCTGTTTTTT
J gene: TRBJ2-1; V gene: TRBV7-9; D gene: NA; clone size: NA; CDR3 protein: CASSGDDRRYNEQFF; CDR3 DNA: TGTGCCAGCAGCGGGGACGACCGGCGGTACAATGAGCAGTTCTTC
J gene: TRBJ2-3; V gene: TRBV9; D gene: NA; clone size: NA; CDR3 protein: CASSVATGKPTDTQYF; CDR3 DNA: TGTGCCAGCAGCGTAGCGACAGGAAAGCCCACAGATACGCAGTATTTT
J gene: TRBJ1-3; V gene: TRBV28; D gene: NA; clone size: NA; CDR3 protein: CASSLWSGSGNTIYF; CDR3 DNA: TGTGCCAGCAGTTTATGGTCAGGCTCTGGAAACACCATATATTTT
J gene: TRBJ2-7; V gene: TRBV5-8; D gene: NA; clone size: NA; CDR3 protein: CASSLVSGKPYEQYF; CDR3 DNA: TGTGCCAGCAGCTTGGTATCGGGGAAGCCCTACGAGCAGTACTTC
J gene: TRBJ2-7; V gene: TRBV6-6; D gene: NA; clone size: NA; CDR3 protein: CASSYSEGMSGEQYF; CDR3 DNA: TGTGCCAGCAGTTACTCGGAGGGGATGTCTGGAGAGCAGTACTTC
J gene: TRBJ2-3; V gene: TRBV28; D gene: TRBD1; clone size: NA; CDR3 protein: CASSFPSEQGELSTDTQYF; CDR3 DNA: TGTGCCAGCAGTTTCCCCTCCGAACAGGGGGAGCTTAGCACAGATACGCAGTATTTT
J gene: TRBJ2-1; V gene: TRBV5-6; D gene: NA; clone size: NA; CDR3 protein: CASSQQGYEQFF; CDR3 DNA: TGTGCCAGCAGCCAACAGGGCTATGAGCAGTTCTTC
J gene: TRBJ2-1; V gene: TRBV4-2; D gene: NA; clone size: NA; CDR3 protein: CASSPGLDNEQFF; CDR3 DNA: TGTGCCAGCAGCCCGGGCCTCGACAATGAGCAGTTCTTC
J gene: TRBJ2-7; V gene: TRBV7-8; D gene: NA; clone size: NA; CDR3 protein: CASSDDTFYEQYF; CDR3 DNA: TGTGCCAGCAGCGACGATACTTTTTACGAGCAGTACTTC